A selection of T cell receptor beta chains follows, all from one sample in a study of spatial heterogeneity in lung cancer. TCRdb re-called the 5' RACE reads with MiXCR, one entry per CDR3 protein. This sample has fewer than 3,500 distinct CDR3 sequences, with under 7% found just once. The sample in question was lung tumor tissue, obtained at surgery. These receptors came from a male donor with early-stage non-small cell lung cancer. The CDR3 runs from the conserved cysteine through the conserved F or W. The order of the fields is D gene, J gene, V gene, CDR3 length, clone size, CDR3 DNA, CDR3 protein. A D gene is named only where the DNA matches it firmly. Rows give clone size only sometimes, using once, few, many, or a class for an expanded clone.

d_call: NA
j_call: TRBJ2-3
v_call: TRBV7-7
cdr3_length: 15
clone_size: medium-sized
cdr3_nt: TGTGCCAGCAGCTTAGGAGGGACTAGCACAGATACGCAGTATTTT
cdr3_aa: CASSLGGTSTDTQYF

d_call: TRBD1
j_call: TRBJ2-1
v_call: TRBV7-9
cdr3_length: 13
clone_size: many
cdr3_nt: TGTGCCAGCAGCTTACAGGGGGCCAATGAGCAGTTCTTC
cdr3_aa: CASSLQGANEQFF

d_call: NA
j_call: TRBJ1-5
v_call: TRBV27
cdr3_length: 14
clone_size: medium-sized
cdr3_nt: TGTGCCAGCAGTTTACAGGGGCGGAATCAGCCCCAGCATTTT
cdr3_aa: CASSLQGRNQPQHF

d_call: NA
j_call: TRBJ2-6
v_call: TRBV5-6
cdr3_length: 18
clone_size: medium-sized
cdr3_nt: TGTGCCAGCAGCTTGGTGGACGCCCTAAGCTCTGGGGCCAACGTCCTGACTTTC
cdr3_aa: CASSLVDALSSGANVLTF

d_call: NA
j_call: TRBJ1-1
v_call: TRBV20-1
cdr3_length: 16
clone_size: medium-sized
cdr3_nt: TGCAGTGCTAGAGATCGGGCTACAGGACATAACACTGAAGCTTTCTTT
cdr3_aa: CSARDRATGHNTEAFF

d_call: NA
j_call: TRBJ1-1
v_call: TRBV5-1
cdr3_length: 14
clone_size: medium-sized
cdr3_nt: TGCGCCAGCAGCTTTCGAAGCGGGGTCGCTGAAGCTTTCTTT
cdr3_aa: CASSFRSGVAEAFF

d_call: NA
j_call: TRBJ2-5
v_call: TRBV28
cdr3_length: 15
clone_size: many
cdr3_nt: TGTGCCAGCAGTTCTCAGGGCGCTACCCAAGAGACCCAGTACTTC
cdr3_aa: CASSSQGATQETQYF

d_call: NA
j_call: TRBJ1-2
v_call: TRBV6-1
cdr3_length: 15
clone_size: few
cdr3_nt: TGTGCCGCGACTACACAGGAGCTCCCCAACTATGGCTACACCTTC
cdr3_aa: CAATTQELPNYGYTF

d_call: NA
j_call: TRBJ2-1
v_call: TRBV12-3/TRBV12-4
cdr3_length: 14
clone_size: many
cdr3_nt: TGTGCCAGCAACTCCCCCGGCTACGACAATGAGCAGTTCTTC
cdr3_aa: CASNSPGYDNEQFF

d_call: TRBD2
j_call: TRBJ2-1
v_call: TRBV4-1
cdr3_length: 16
clone_size: medium-sized
cdr3_nt: TGCGCCAGCAGCCAAGCCACTAGCGGGGGAGTTGATGAGCAGTTCTTC
cdr3_aa: CASSQATSGGVDEQFF

d_call: NA
j_call: TRBJ1-2
v_call: TRBV6-5
cdr3_length: 13
clone_size: medium-sized
cdr3_nt: TGTGCCAGCAGTTACAGGGATAACTATGGCTACACCTTC
cdr3_aa: CASSYRDNYGYTF

d_call: TRBD2
j_call: TRBJ2-1
v_call: TRBV5-4
cdr3_length: 14
clone_size: NA
cdr3_nt: TGTGCCAGCAGCTTGGGACTAGCGGAGAATGAGCAGTTCTTC
cdr3_aa: CASSLGLAENEQFF

d_call: NA
j_call: TRBJ1-1
v_call: TRBV4-3
cdr3_length: 14
clone_size: many
cdr3_nt: TGCGCCAGCAGCGGGGGACCCCCAGGAACGGGGTCTTTTTTT
cdr3_aa: CASSGGPPGTGSFF

d_call: NA
j_call: TRBJ2-2
v_call: TRBV9
cdr3_length: 15
clone_size: many
cdr3_nt: TGTGCCAGCAGCGTAGGCGGAGCGAACACCGGGGAGCTGTTTTTT
cdr3_aa: CASSVGGANTGELFF

d_call: NA
j_call: TRBJ1-2
v_call: TRBV28
cdr3_length: 18
clone_size: medium-sized
cdr3_nt: TGTGCCAGCAGTTCTCAGGGCCCGAGGGACGGAGCTAACTATGGCTACACCTTC
cdr3_aa: CASSSQGPRDGANYGYTF

d_call: NA
j_call: TRBJ2-3
v_call: TRBV20-1
cdr3_length: 18
clone_size: medium-sized
cdr3_nt: TGCAGTGCTAGAGATGTTAGGGCCCGGGACTTAGGCACAGATACGCAGTATTTT
cdr3_aa: CSARDVRARDLGTDTQYF

d_call: NA
j_call: TRBJ2-1
v_call: TRBV20-1
cdr3_length: 14
clone_size: medium-sized
cdr3_nt: TGCAGTGCTAGAGAAGAGGTAGTTTACGGTGAGCAGTTCTTC
cdr3_aa: CSAREEVVYGEQFF